These 26 T cell receptor beta chains originate from one sample sequenced in a study of cytomegalovirus exposure and HLA in healthy donors. The PCR employed 60 Vbeta primers together with 13 Jbeta primers. Here immunoSEQ multiplex PCR was the method, and the copy in TCRdb shows in-frame clones only, minus some. The data contain approximately 190,000 clones, roughly 13% of them seen just once; the ten biggest clones take up 7.5% to 10%. The sequenced sample consisted of PBMCs. The receptors stem from a man aged 50 or older in good health and CMV-seropositive.

This clone was seen more than once but under ten times. V is TRBV29-1 and J is TRBJ1-4, with D possibly matching TRBD1 (6 bases). Per the germline V gene, CDR1 is SQVTM and CDR2 is ANQGSEA. The CDR3 consists of 13 residues. V lost 1 base and J 10 bases, leaving 13 bases between the germline ends. CDR3 DNA: TGCAGCGTTGAAGGGGGCAGGGGCGGAAAACTGTTTTTT. Translating gives CSVEGGRGGKLFF.

This clone was counted a few times. This chain links TRBV6-5 with TRBJ2-3, with 10 bases lining up with TRBD2. V lost 4 bases and J lost 4; bases outside the gene matches: 8. The CDR3 has 16 amino acids. CDR1 and CDR2 from the germline V gene are MNHEY and SVGAGI. DNA for the CDR3: TGTGCCAGCAGTTTAGCGGGGGGTCACCCCGCAGATACGCAGTATTTT. Translation gives CASSLAGGHPADTQYF.

V gene TRBV6-6 combines with J gene TRBJ1-5; TRBD1 matches at 7 bases. The germline CDR1 and CDR2 sequences are MNHNY and SVGAGI (reference sequence). V shed 0 bases and J 7 bases; nucleotides not matched to a gene: 3. The CDR3 contains 14 residues. CDR3 region: CASSYSQGTQPQHF. CDR3 DNA sequence: TGTGCCAGCAGTTACTCACAGGGGACCCAGCCCCAGCATTTT.

This clone occurred a few times. The rearrangement joins TRBV4-3 to TRBJ2-3; 7 nucleotides align to TRBD1. Looked up from germline, CDR1 is LGHNA and CDR2 is YSLEER. V lost 3 bases, J lost 0 bases, and 3 bases stayed unmatched. This CDR3 region has 15 residues. CDR3 sequence (DNA): TGCGCCAGCAGCCAGTCGGACAGGAGCACAGATACGCAGTATTTT. Encoded protein: CASSQSDRSTDTQYF.

The CDR3 loop is CATSKGGPGANVLTF. For the CDR3, the DNA is TGTGCCACCTCCAAAGGGGGCCCTGGGGCCAACGTCCTGACTTTC. V gene TRBV6-5 combines with J gene TRBJ2-6, with 7 nucleotides matching TRBD1. This CDR3 spans 15 amino acids. CDR1 MNHEY and CDR2 SVGAGI come from the germline V gene. The J segment lost 2 bases and the V segment lost 10 bases, leaving 8 bases of the junction unmatched.

V gene TRBV6-5 combines with J gene TRBJ1-2, with 7 bases identical to TRBD1. The junction had 0 bases not matched to a gene; V was cut back by 6 bases and J by 5 bases. CDR3 size: 11 residues. The germline V gene encodes CDR1 MNHEY and CDR2 SVGAGI. CDR3: CASRTGYGYTF. CDR3 nucleotide sequence: TGTGCCAGCAGGACAGGGTATGGCTACACCTTC.

This clone has a single count. J is TRBJ1-6 and V is TRBV7-3, with 8 bases identical to TRBD1. This CDR3 contains 15 residues. J lost 9 bases, V lost 4 bases, and 8 bases had no gene match. CDR1 SGHTA and CDR2 FQGTGA come from the germline V gene. CDR3 residues: CASSSRDRNGSPLHF. CDR3 coding DNA: TGTGCCAGCAGCTCCCGGGACAGGAACGGTTCACCCCTCCACTTT. The entire variable domain, with the rest obtained from reference TRBV7-3 and TRBJ1-6, is as follows: GAGVSQTPSNKVTEKGKYVELRCDPISGHTALYWYRQSLGQGPEFLIYFQGTGAADDSGLPNDRFFAVRPEGSVSTLKIQRTERGDSAVYLCASSSRDRNGSPLHFGNGTRLTVT.

This sequence joins TRBV11-3 and TRBJ1-1, with D maybe TRBD1 (6 bases). Trimming stripped 5 bases from V and 2 bases from J, with 9 bases between. Germline V gene data show CDR1 as SGHNT and CDR2 as YENEEA. CDR3 length: 13 amino acids. CDR3 protein: CASSLQGNTEAFF. The CDR3 DNA reads TGTGCCAGCAGCCTACAGGGCAACACTGAAGCTTTCTTT.

This clone was detected only a few times. This sequence joins TRBV30 and TRBJ1-1, with D possibly being TRBD1 (5 bases). The ends were cut back, 2 bases at V and 3 bases at J, with 13 bases in the middle. CDR3 size: 14 residues. Germline V CDR1 and CDR2: GTSNPN, SVGIG (reference sequence). The CDR3 DNA reads TGTGCCTGGAGTATCTGGGGCTCTTACACTGAAGCTTTCTTT. It translates to CAWSIWGSYTEAFF.

This clone was seen more than once but under ten times. The J gene is TRBJ1-5, the V gene TRBV30; D is uncertain. This CDR3 has 14 amino acids. Germline CDR1 is GTSNPN and CDR2 is SVGIG (reference sequence). The germline V and J ends were trimmed by 0 bases and 5 bases, with 11 bases remaining between them. The CDR3 reads CAWSVPTEDQPQHF. The CDR3 DNA sequence: TGTGCCTGGAGTGTCCCCACGGAGGATCAGCCCCAGCATTTT.

This clone was seen just once. This chain joins TRBV9 and TRBJ2-5; D perhaps matches TRBD2 (7 bases). Trimming removed 2 bases at V and 4 bases at J, with 15 bases between. The CDR3 has 15 residues. Germline lookup yields CDR1 SGDLS and CDR2 YYNGEE. The CDR3 region has the DNA TGTGCCAGCAGCGTGGGGGAGGGGGTCGCAGAGACCCAGTACTTC. Amino acids: CASSVGEGVAETQYF.

The chain joins TRBV7-2 to TRBJ2-2; weak D call: TRBD2 (5 bases). The CDR3 is made up of 14 amino acids. V was shortened by 8 bases and J by 4 bases, with 14 bases between the two germline ends. Germline values: CDR1 SGHTA, CDR2 FQGNSA. The CDR3 DNA reads as TGTGCCAGCGGGGTGGGAGTGGGCACCGGGGAGCTGTTTTTT. It is translated as CASGVGVGTGELFF.

This clone was observed a few times. The V call is TRBV5-4, the J call TRBJ2-1, with 8 bases lining up with TRBD1. Looked up from germline, CDR1 is SGHNT and CDR2 is YYREEE (reference sequence). J was trimmed by 4 bases and V by 0 bases; bases with no gene match: 6. There are 16 residues in the CDR3. The CDR3 DNA sequence: TGTGCCAGCAGCTTGGGGTCAGGGGGCAAATACAATGAGCAGTTCTTC. It yields the protein CASSLGSGGKYNEQFF.

This chain's CDR3 is CASSYRQDFRGKLFF. CDR3 in DNA: TGTGCCAGCAGTTACAGACAGGACTTCCGAGGGAAACTGTTTTTT. J is TRBJ1-4 and V is TRBV6-5; D might be TRBD1 (6 bases). CDR3 length: 15 residues. Germline CDR1 reads MNHEY; CDR2 reads SVGAGI. Trimming cost V 2 bases and J 11 bases, with 18 bases left between them.

The J gene is TRBJ1-4, the V gene TRBV7-2; the match to TRBD1 covers 8 bases. V shed 4 bases, J shed 10 bases, and the junction held 8 bases outside the gene matches. The germline V gene has CDR1 SGHTA and CDR2 FQGNSA. The CDR3 spans 14 residues. Here the CDR3 reads CASSSAGGVGKLFF. CDR3 DNA: TGTGCCAGCAGCTCGGCAGGGGGCGTGGGAAAACTGTTTTTT.

This chain connects TRBV4-1 to TRBJ1-4; weak D call: TRBD1 (6 bases). Trimming removed 3 bases from V and 4 bases from J, with 12 bases in between. Germline lookup yields CDR1 MGHRA and CDR2 YSYEKL. CDR3 size: 15 residues. CDR3 protein: CASSQRQALNEKLFF. Written as DNA, the CDR3 is TGCGCCAGCAGCCAGAGACAGGCACTTAATGAAAAACTGTTTTTT.

This clone was counted between two and nine times. The chain carries TRBV7-2 and TRBJ2-7; the D is unclear. The CDR3 extends over 14 amino acids. V was clipped by 6 bases and J by 4 bases, with 16 bases between them. Germline CDR1 SGHTA, CDR2 FQGNSA. The CDR3 protein is CASRRPQASYEQYF. The DNA of the CDR3 is TGTGCCAGCAGGCGACCTCAGGCGTCGTACGAGCAGTACTTC. The full variable domain, its missing parts supplied by reference TRBV7-2 and TRBJ2-7, is GAGVSQSPSNKVTEKGKDVELRCDPISGHTALYWYRQSLGQGLEFLIYFQGNSAPDKSGLPSDRFSAERTGGSVSTLTIQRTQQEDSAVYLCASRRPQASYEQYFGPGTRLTVT.

V gene TRBV18 combines with J gene TRBJ2-2; D is unresolved. Germline V gives CDR1 KGHSH, CDR2 LQKENI. CDR3 size: 16 residues. V was trimmed by 3 bases and J by 4 bases, leaving 15 bases between them. This chain's CDR3 is CASSPEIQVRTGELFF. Written as DNA, the CDR3 is TGTGCCAGCTCACCTGAGATTCAAGTCCGCACCGGGGAGCTGTTTTTT.

J is TRBJ2-2 and V is TRBV9, with 8 bases aligning to TRBD2. Germline V gene lookup returns CDR1 SGDLS and CDR2 YYNGEE. With V trimmed by 0 bases and J by 4 bases, 5 bases remained unmatched. This CDR3 comprises 16 residues. DNA of the CDR3: TGTGCCAGCAGCGTAGGGTTAGCGGGGACCACCGGGGAGCTGTTTTTT. Amino acids: CASSVGLAGTTGELFF.

Concerning this clone itself: Germline and junction disagree at one end, which may indicate a read error. Other DNA sequences in this sample translate to the same CDR3. This chain joins TRBV10-3 and TRBJ2-7; TRBD1 matches 8 bases. The CDR3 is 11 residues long. Germline V gene data show CDR1 as ENHRY and CDR2 as SYGVKD. This CDR3 reads CAISGEGDRLF. The DNA for the CDR3 is TGTGCCATCAGTGGAGAGGGGGACAGGCTCTTC.

This clone was recorded a few times. This chain links TRBV7-9 with TRBJ2-1, with 9 nucleotides matching TRBD1. The V gene end was trimmed by 5 bases and the J gene end by 4 bases; junction bases not matched to a gene: 6. Germline loops: CDR1 SEHNR, CDR2 FQNEAQ (reference sequence). The CDR3 extends over 15 amino acids. This CDR3 reads CASSPSGQGYNEQFF. For the CDR3, the DNA is TGTGCCAGCAGCCCCTCGGGACAGGGTTACAATGAGCAGTTCTTC.

The CDR3: CASLRDRLNTEAFF. The CDR3 DNA follows: TGTGCCAGCCTTCGGGACAGATTGAACACTGAAGCTTTCTTT. The rearrangement uses TRBV7-2 and TRBJ1-1; 7 positions match TRBD1. V dropped 8 bases and J dropped 0; count of bases not matched to a gene: 6. Germline-derived CDR1 and CDR2 are SGHTA and FQGNSA. The CDR3 is 14 amino acids.

This clone was detected a few times. V gene TRBV28 combines with J gene TRBJ1-2; no firm D call. V lost 7 bases to trimming and J lost 4 bases, with 16 bases between them. The germline V gene encodes CDR1 MDHEN and CDR2 SYDVKM. The CDR3 extends over 14 amino acids. CDR3 bases: TGTGCCAGCAAAAAGGGAGATCTAGGCTATGGCTACACCTTC. It encodes CASKKGDLGYGYTF.

This clone was seen a few times. This chain joins TRBV4-3 and TRBJ1-4; D possibly corresponds to TRBD1 (5 bases). CDR1 is LGHNA and CDR2 is YSLEER in the germline V gene. This CDR3 has 17 residues. Trimming took 0 bases from V and 1 from J, leaving 12 bases between them. The CDR3 reads CASSQDGYQGTNEKLFF. The DNA of the CDR3 is TGCGCCAGCAGCCAAGATGGGTATCAGGGAACTAATGAAAAACTGTTTTTT.

The rearrangement uses TRBV2 and TRBJ2-1, with 8 bases identical to TRBD1. The trim removed 8 bases at V and 11 bases at J, leaving 5 bases unmatched. This CDR3 is 11 amino acids long. Germline V gene lookup returns CDR1 SNHLY and CDR2 FYNNEI. DNA of the CDR3: TGTGCCAGCCAAGGACAGGGCAAGCAGTTCTTC. It codes for CASQGQGKQFF.

The rearrangement uses TRBV18 and TRBJ1-2, with a possible D match to TRBD1 (6 bases). The V end lost 2 bases, the J end lost 8 bases, and 12 bases lay between the germline ends. CDR3 length: 13 amino acids. Per the germline V gene, CDR1 is KGHSH and CDR2 is LQKENI. CDR3 sequence: CASSPDRTPGYTF. The CDR3 DNA sequence: TGTGCCAGCTCACCAGACAGGACGCCCGGCTACACCTTC.